Listed below are T cell receptor beta chains from one sample, sequenced in a study of tumor-infiltrating lymphocytes in primary liver carcinoma. Each CDR3 protein is one row after TCRdb ran MiXCR on the multiplex PCR reads. The table lists 310,000 or so distinct CDR3 sequences, roughly 60% of them singletons. Material for sequencing was peripheral blood. The receptor source for this set is a woman in her 30s with primary liver carcinoma and hepatitis B virus infection. CDR3s include the opening cysteine and the closing phenylalanine or tryptophan. A D gene is named only where the DNA matches it firmly. Clone size is shown for a subset of rows, as once, few, many or a class of expanded clone.

TRBJ2-1,TRBV28,TRBD1,NA,CASNGITGTGPYNEQFF,TGTGCCAGCAACGGCATTACCGGGACAGGGCCCTACAATGAGCAGTTCTTC
TRBJ2-3,TRBV28,NA,many,CASSLWGGATDTQYF,TGTGCCAGCAGTTTATGGGGGGGGGCCACAGATACGCAGTATTTT
TRBJ2-3,TRBV30,TRBD2,NA,CAKISGRARGTDTQYF,TGTGCGAAGATTAGCGGGAGGGCCCGGGGCACAGATACGCAGTATTTT
TRBJ2-7,TRBV28,NA,NA,CACSVSGELTYEQYF,TGTGCCTGCAGCGTCTCAGGGGAGTTGACCTACGAGCAGTACTTC
TRBJ2-1,TRBV5-4,NA,NA,CASSLGPLGNNEQFF,TGTGCCAGCAGCTTGGGGCCCCTTGGGAACAATGAGCAGTTCTTC
TRBJ2-7,TRBV12-3/TRBV12-4,NA,NA,CASGLRGSDNEQYF,TGTGCCAGCGGTTTGAGGGGGTCAGATAACGAGCAGTACTTC
TRBJ2-1,TRBV5-4,TRBD2,NA,CASVVRTSGNNEQFF,TGTGCCAGTGTTGTCCGGACTAGCGGGAATAATGAGCAGTTCTTC
TRBJ2-2,TRBV30,TRBD2,few,CAWASGRATTGELFF,TGTGCCTGGGCGAGCGGGAGGGCCACCACCGGGGAGCTGTTTTTT
TRBJ2-1,TRBV11-2,TRBD2,few,CASGLYGGRAYEQLF,TGTGCCAGCGGCTTGTATGGCGGGAGGGCTTATGAGCAGCTCTTC
TRBJ1-2,TRBV12-3/TRBV12-4,NA,NA,CASRQAVDYGYTF,TGTGCCAGCAGACAGGCAGTTGACTATGGCTACACCTTC
TRBJ1-5,TRBV28,NA,NA,CASSINPGPQHF,TGTGCCAGCAGCATTAACCCGGGACCCCAGCATTTT
TRBJ2-7,TRBV4-1,TRBD2,few,CASSQRVLAAGGEQYF,TGCGCCAGCAGCCAGCGGGTATTGGCGGCGGGGGGCGAGCAGTACTTC
TRBJ2-7,TRBV5-1,NA,NA,CANSTALGGSYEQYF,TGCGCCAACAGCACGGCCCTCGGGGGCTCCTACGAGCAGTACTTC
TRBJ2-1,TRBV4-2,TRBD2,NA,CASSPNGALAGVSNEQFF,TGTGCCAGCAGCCCGAATGGGGCTTTAGCGGGAGTTAGCAATGAGCAGTTCTTC
TRBJ2-1,TRBV11-2,TRBD2,NA,CTSNFTSGSGNEQFF,TGTACCAGCAACTTTACTAGCGGGAGTGGAAATGAGCAGTTCTTC
TRBJ2-5,TRBV7-9,NA,NA,CASSPQTAEAQYF,TGTGCCAGCAGTCCACAAACCGCAGAGGCCCAGTACTTC
TRBJ1-1,TRBV11-2,TRBD1,NA,CVSSHTGAYTEAFF,TGTGTCAGCAGCCACACAGGGGCTTACACTGAAGCTTTCTTC
TRBJ2-5,TRBV5-6,TRBD2,NA,CASSILAGLQETQYF,TGTGCCAGCAGCATCCTAGCGGGGTTACAAGAGACCCAGTACTTC
TRBJ1-1,TRBV6-5,NA,once,CASSSLTGRKGSTEAFF,TGTGCCAGCAGTTCCCTCACGGGACGGAAAGGGAGCACTGAAGCTTTCTTT
TRBJ2-7,TRBV11-2,TRBD2,NA,CANSLEFPGLAGVRWQYF,TGTGCCAACAGCTTAGAATTCCCCGGACTAGCGGGAGTTCGGTGGCAGTACTTC
TRBJ2-3,TRBV12-3/TRBV12-4,NA,few,CASSLVGARAGTQYF,TGTGCCAGCAGTTTAGTAGGAGCTCGAGCAGGTACGCAGTATTTT
TRBJ2-2,TRBV4-1,TRBD1,many,CASSPVDRGRTGELFF,TGCGCCAGCAGCCCCGTTGACAGGGGACGAACCGGGGAGCTGTTTTTT
TRBJ2-7,TRBV28,TRBD2,NA,CASSISGSYYEQYF,TGTGCCAGCAGTATTAGCGGGTCGTACTACGAGCAGTACTTC
TRBJ1-4,TRBV11-2,NA,NA,CAGTPNRRDGGVKLFF,TGTGCCGGCACCCCGAACCGTCGGGACGGGGGTGTAAAACTGTTTTTT
TRBJ2-7,TRBV6-1,NA,NA,CASSATLSYEQYF,TGTGCCAGCAGTGCCACACTATCCTACGAGCAGTACTTC
TRBJ1-1,TRBV11-2,NA,once,CASGLAPDLKTEAFF,TGTGCCAGCGGCTTAGCACCGGACCTGAAAACTGAAGCTTTCTTT
TRBJ1-3,TRBV6-1,TRBD1,many,CASIEPGQRDTIYF,TGTGCCAGCATCGAACCGGGACAGAGGGACACCATATATTTT
TRBJ1-1,TRBV12-3/TRBV12-4,NA,many,CASRRDGHTEAFF,TGTGCCAGCAGGCGAGACGGTCACACTGAAGCTTTCTTT
TRBJ2-7,TRBV28,TRBD2,many,CASSREGLDYEQYF,TGTGCCAGCAGTCGGGAGGGCCTAGACTACGAGCAGTACTTC
TRBJ2-1,TRBV6-5,NA,NA,CASTSYNERFF,TGTGCCAGCACCTCCTACAATGAGCGGTTCTTC
TRBJ2-1,TRBV5-1,NA,NA,CASRRIITTEQFF,TGCGCCAGCCGGCGGATCATAACTACTGAGCAGTTCTTC
TRBJ2-3,TRBV11-2,NA,NA,CASSRAESTDPQYF,TGTGCCAGCAGCCGAGCAGAGAGCACAGATCCGCAGTATTTT
TRBJ2-7,TRBV11-2,NA,many,CASSLERGYEQYF,TGTGCCAGCAGCTTAGAGAGGGGGTACGAGCAGTACTTC